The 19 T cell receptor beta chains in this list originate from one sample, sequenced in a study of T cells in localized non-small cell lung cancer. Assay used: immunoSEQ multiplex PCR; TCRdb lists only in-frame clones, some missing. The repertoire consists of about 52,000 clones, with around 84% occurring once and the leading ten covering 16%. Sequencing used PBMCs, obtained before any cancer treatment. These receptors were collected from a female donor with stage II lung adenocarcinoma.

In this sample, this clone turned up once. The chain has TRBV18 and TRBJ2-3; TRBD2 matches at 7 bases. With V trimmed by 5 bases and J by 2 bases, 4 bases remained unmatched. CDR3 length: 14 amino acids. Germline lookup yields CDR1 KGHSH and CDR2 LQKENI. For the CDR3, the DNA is TGTGCCAGCTCAGGCGGGACTACCACAGATACGCAGTATTTT. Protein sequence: CASSGGTTTDTQYF.

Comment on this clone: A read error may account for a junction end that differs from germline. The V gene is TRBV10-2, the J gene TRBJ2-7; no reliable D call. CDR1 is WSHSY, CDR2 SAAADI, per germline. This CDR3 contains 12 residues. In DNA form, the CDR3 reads TGCGCCAGCAGTGAGGTCCGACCGGAGCGGTACTTC. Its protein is CASSEVRPERYF.

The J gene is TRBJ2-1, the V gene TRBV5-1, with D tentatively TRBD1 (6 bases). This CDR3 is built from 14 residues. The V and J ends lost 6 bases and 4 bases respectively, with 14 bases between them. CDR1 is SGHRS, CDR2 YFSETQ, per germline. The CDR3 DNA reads TGCGCCAGCACCGGACAGCTAGATTACAATGAGCAGTTCTTC. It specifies CASTGQLDYNEQFF.

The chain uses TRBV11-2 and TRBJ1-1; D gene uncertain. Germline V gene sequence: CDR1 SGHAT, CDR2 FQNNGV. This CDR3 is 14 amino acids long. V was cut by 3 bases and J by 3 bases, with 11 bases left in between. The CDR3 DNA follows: TGTGCCAGCAGCTTCTGGAGCTTGGACACTGAAGCTTTCTTT. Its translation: CASSFWSLDTEAFF.

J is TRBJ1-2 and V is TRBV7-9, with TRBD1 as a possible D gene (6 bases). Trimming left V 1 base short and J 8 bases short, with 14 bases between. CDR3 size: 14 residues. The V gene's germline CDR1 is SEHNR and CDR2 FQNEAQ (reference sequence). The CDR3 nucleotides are TGTGCCAGCAGCTTAGGGCCAGGGGTGGAGGGCTACACCTTC. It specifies CASSLGPGVEGYTF. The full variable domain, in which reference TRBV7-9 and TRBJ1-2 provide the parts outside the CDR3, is DTGVSQNPRHKITKRGQNVTFRCDPISEHNRLYWYRQTLGQGPEFLTYFQNEAQLEKSRLLSDRFSAERPKGSFSTLEIQRTEQGDSAMYLCASSLGPGVEGYTFGSGTRLTVV.

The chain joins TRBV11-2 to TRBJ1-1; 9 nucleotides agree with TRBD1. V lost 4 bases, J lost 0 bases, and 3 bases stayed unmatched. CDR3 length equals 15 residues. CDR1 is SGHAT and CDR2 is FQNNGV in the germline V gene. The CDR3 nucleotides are TGTGCCAGCAGCTCTCGACAGGGGGTGAACACTGAAGCTTTCTTT. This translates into CASSSRQGVNTEAFF.

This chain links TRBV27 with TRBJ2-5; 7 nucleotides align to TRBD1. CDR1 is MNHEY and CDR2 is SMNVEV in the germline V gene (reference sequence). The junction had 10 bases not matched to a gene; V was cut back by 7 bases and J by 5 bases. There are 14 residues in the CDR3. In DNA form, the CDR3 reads TGTGCCAGCAAGAGACAGGGCGTGAGGGAGACCCAGTACTTC. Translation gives CASKRQGVRETQYF.

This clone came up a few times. CDR3 bases: TGTGCCAGCAGTTTAGGGACAGGGGGCCGCACTGAAGCTTTCTTT. It encodes CASSLGTGGRTEAFF. The J gene is TRBJ1-1, the V gene TRBV28; 12 bases are shared with TRBD1. Germline V gives CDR1 MDHEN, CDR2 SYDVKM. The CDR3 has 15 residues. The V gene end was trimmed by 2 bases and the J gene end by 4 bases; junction bases not matched to a gene: 2.

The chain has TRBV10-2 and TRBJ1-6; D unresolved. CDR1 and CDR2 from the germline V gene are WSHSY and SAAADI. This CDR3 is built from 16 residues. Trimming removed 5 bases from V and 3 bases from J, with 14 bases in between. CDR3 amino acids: CASSRFGENYNSPLHF. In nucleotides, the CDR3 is TGCGCCAGCAGTCGCTTCGGGGAGAACTATAATTCACCCCTCCACTTT.

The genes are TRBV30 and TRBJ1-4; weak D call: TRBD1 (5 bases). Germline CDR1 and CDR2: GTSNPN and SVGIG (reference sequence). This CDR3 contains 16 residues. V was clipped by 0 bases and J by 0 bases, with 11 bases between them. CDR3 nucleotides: TGTGCCTGGAGTGTGGGGCAGAAAGCAACTAATGAAAAACTGTTTTTT. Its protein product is CAWSVGQKATNEKLFF.

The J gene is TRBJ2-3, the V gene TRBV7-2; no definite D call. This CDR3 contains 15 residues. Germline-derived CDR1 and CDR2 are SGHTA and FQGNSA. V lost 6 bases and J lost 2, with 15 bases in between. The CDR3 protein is CASRNDRGFTDTQYF. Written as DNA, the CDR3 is TGTGCCAGCAGAAACGATCGAGGTTTCACAGATACGCAGTATTTT.

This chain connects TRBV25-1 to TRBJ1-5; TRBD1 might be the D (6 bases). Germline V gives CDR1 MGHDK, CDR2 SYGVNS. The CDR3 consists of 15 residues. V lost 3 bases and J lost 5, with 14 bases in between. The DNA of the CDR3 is TGTGCCAGCAGTGAGGCAGACGGACAGCATCAGCCCCAGCATTTT. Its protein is CASSEADGQHQPQHF.

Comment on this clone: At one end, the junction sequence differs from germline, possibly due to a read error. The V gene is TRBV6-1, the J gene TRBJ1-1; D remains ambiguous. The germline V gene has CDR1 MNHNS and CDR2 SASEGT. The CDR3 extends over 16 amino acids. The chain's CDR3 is CAISESAVRRNTEAFF. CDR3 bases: TGTGCCATCAGTGAGTCGGCCGTGCGACGGAACACTGAAGCTTTCTTT.

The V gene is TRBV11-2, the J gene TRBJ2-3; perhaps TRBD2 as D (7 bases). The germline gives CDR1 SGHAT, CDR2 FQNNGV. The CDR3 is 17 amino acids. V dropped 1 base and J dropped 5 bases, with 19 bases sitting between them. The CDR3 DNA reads TGTGCCAGCAGCTTAGCGGGGGGCTCGTTACCTAAAGATACGCAGTATTTT. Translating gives CASSLAGGSLPKDTQYF. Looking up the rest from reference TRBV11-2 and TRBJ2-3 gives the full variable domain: EAGVAQSPRYKIIEKRQSVAFWCNPISGHATLYWYQQILGQGPKLLIQFQNNGVVDDSQLPKDRFSAERLKGVDSTLKIQPAKLEDSAVYLCASSLAGGSLPKDTQYFGPGTRLTVL.

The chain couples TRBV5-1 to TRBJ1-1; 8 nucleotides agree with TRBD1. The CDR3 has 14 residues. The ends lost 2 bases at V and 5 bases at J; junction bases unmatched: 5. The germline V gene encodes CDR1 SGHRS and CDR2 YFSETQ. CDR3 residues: CASSLQGTGTEAFF. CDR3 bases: TGCGCCAGCAGCTTACAGGGGACAGGTACTGAAGCTTTCTTT.

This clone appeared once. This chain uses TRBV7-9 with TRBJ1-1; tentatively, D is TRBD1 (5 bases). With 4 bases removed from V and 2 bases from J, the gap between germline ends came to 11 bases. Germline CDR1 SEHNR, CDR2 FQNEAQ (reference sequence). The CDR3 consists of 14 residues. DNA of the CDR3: TGTGCCAGCAGCTGGGACGGGGGAAACACTGAAGCTTTCTTT. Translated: CASSWDGGNTEAFF. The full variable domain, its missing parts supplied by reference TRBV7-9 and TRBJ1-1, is DTGVSQNPRHKITKRGQNVTFRCDPISEHNRLYWYRQTLGQGPEFLTYFQNEAQLEKSRLLSDRFSAERPKGSFSTLEIQRTEQGDSAMYLCASSWDGGNTEAFFGQGTRLTVV.

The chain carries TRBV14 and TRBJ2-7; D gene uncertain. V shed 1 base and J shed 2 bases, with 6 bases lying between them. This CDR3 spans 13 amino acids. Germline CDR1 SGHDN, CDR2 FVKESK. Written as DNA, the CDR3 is TGTGCCAGCAGCCAAGTGGGGACCTACGAGCAGTACTTC. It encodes CASSQVGTYEQYF.

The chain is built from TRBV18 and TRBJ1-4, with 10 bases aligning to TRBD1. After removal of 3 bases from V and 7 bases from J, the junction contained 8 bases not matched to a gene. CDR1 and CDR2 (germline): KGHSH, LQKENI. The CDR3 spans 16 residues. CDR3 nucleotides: TGTGCCAGCTCACCCATGACAGGGGGCAGTGTTGAAAAACTGTTTTTT. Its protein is CASSPMTGGSVEKLFF. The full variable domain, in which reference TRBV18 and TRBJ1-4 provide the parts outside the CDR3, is NAGVMQNPRHLVRRRGQEARLRCSPMKGHSHVYWYRQLPEEGLKFMVYLQKENIIDESGMPKERFSAEFPKEGPSILRIQQVVRGDSAAYFCASSPMTGGSVEKLFFGSGTQLSVL.

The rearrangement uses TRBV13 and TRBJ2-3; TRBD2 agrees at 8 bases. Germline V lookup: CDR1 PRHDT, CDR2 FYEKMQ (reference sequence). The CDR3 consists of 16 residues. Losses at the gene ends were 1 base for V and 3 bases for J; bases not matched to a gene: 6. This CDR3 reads CASSLVPGLGTDTQYF. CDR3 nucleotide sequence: TGTGCCAGCAGCTTAGTCCCGGGACTAGGTACAGATACGCAGTATTTT.